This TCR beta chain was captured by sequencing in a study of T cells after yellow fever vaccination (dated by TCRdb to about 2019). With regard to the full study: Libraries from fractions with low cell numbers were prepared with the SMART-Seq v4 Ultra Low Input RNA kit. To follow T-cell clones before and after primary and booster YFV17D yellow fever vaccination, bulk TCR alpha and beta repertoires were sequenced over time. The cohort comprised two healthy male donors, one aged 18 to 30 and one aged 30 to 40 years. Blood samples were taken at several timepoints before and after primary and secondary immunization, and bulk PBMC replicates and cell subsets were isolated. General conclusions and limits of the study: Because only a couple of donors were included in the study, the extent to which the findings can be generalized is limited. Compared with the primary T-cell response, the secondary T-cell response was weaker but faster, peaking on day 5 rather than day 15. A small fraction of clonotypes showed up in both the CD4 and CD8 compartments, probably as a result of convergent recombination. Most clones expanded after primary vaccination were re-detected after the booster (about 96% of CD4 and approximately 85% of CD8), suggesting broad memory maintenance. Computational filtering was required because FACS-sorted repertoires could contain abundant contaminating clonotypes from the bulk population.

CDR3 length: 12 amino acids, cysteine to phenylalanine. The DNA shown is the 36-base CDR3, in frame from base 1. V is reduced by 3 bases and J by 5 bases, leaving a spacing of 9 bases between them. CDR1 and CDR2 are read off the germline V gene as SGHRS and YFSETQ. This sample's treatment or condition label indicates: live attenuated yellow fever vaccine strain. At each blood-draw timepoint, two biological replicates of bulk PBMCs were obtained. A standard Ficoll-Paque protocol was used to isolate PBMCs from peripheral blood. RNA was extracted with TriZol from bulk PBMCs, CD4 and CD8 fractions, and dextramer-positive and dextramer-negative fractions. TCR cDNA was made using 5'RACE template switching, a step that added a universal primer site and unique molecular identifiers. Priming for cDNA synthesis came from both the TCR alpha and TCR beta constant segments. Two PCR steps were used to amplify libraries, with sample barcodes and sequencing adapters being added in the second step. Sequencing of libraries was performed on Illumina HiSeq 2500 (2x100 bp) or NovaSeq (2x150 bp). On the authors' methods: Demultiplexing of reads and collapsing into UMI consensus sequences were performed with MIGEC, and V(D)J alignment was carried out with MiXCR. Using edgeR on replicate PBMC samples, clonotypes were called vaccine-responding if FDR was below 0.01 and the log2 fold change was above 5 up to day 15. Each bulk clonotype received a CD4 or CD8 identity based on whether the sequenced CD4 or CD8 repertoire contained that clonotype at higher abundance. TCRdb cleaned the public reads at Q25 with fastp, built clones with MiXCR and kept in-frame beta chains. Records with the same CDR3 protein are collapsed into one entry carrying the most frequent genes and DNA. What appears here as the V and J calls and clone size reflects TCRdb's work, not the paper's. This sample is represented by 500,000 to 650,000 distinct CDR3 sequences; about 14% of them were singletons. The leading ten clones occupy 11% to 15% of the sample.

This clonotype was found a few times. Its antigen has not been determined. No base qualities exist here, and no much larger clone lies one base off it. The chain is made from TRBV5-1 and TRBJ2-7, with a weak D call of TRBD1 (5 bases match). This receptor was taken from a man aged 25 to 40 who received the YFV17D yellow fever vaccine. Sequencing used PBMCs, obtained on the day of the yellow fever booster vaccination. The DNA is TGCGCCAGCAGCTCCCAGGGAAACGAGCAGTACTTC. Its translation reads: CASSSQGNEQYF. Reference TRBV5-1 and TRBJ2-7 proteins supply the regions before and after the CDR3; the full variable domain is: KAGVTQTPRYLIKTRGQQVTLSCSPISGHRSVSWYQQTPGQGLQFLFEYFSETQRNKGNFPGRFSGRQFSNSRSEMNVSTLELGDSALYLCASSSQGNEQYFGPGTRLTVT.